This T cell receptor beta chain was recorded in a study of blood T cell repertoires in COVID-19. Study as a whole: Samples came from the United States, Italy and Spain, spanning acute and convalescent COVID-19.

Some clones are missing from TCRdb's copy, which holds only in-frame ones; the method was immunoSEQ multiplex PCR. The top ten hold around 10% of the sample, which has roughly 280,000 clones, over 75% seen once. In its sample, this clone was seen a few times. The CDR3 loop spans 14 amino acids. Trimming left V 6 bases short and J 7 bases short, with 13 bases between. Germline V gene lookup returns CDR1 MNHEY and CDR2 SVGAGI. This clonotype was sampled from a woman in her 70s with acute or convalescent COVID-19. Sequencing was done on a sample of peripheral blood. The chain joins TRBV6-5 to TRBJ1-6; D is possibly TRBD1 (5 bases). CDR3 coding DNA: TGTGCCAGCAGCAGGACAAGGGAAAATTCACCCCTCCACTTT. Protein sequence: CASSRTRENSPLHF.